This TCR beta chain was documented in a study of cytomegalovirus exposure and HLA in healthy donors. At the level of the study: In a later analysis, it was reported that the roughly 120 validation repertoires had been produced on the same platform as the 666 repertoires belonging to the first cohort. Findings and limits, study-wide: Most TCR sequences proved rare, with some public TCRs found in many donors.

Here immunoSEQ multiplex PCR was the method, and the copy in TCRdb shows in-frame clones only, minus some. The table shows about 220,000 clones, with 85% to 90% occurring only once. The V gene lost 6 bases and the J gene lost 0 bases, with 8 bases spanning the gap. Germline CDR1 is MRHNA and CDR2 is SNTAGT. This CDR3 has 13 amino acids. This clone came up once. Its antigen is not identified. Specimen: PBMCs. The rearrangement uses TRBV6-4 and TRBJ1-1; D remains ambiguous. The origin of this receptor is a man aged 18-30 years in good health and CMV-seronegative. The CDR3, as DNA: TGTGCCAGCAGCCAAACAGTGAACACTGAAGCTTTCTTT. Translated: CASSQTVNTEAFF.